This is a list of T cell receptor beta chains from one sample in a study of blood T cell repertoires in COVID-19. The method was immunoSEQ multiplex PCR; TCRdb's version includes in-frame clones alone and lacks a portion of them. The table shows about 170,000 clones, with approximately 84% occurring only once. The sample comprised peripheral blood. The receptors derive from a woman older than 75 with acute or convalescent COVID-19. Both conserved end residues are part of each CDR3. Fields, in order: V gene, J gene, CDR3 protein.

TRBV18	TRBJ2-1	CASFAGTSEYNEQFF
TRBV24-1	TRBJ2-2	CATSDLRAGELFF
TRBV7-2	TRBJ1-5	CASSPTPQINQPQHF
TRBV6-5	TRBJ1-2	CASSYSQGSYGYTF
TRBV2	TRBJ1-5	CASSKQGGRSNQPQHF
TRBV7-9	TRBJ2-2	CASSSPSTGELFF
TRBV7-9	TRBJ1-2	CASSLSRQGKGYTF
TRBV18	TRBJ1-1	CASSPANTEAFF
TRBV6-1	TRBJ2-1	CASGDSSYNEQFF
TRBV5-1	TRBJ2-5	CASSLRPFSGTSGRVETQYF
TRBV4-1	TRBJ1-3	CASSQDLRGEATIYF
TRBV11-2	TRBJ1-6	CASSLDFGGGNSPLHF
TRBV5-1	TRBJ1-1	CASSSGDGYTEAFF
TRBV20-1	TRBJ2-1	CSASSGSASGYRNEQFF
TRBV10-3	TRBJ2-3	CALYLGQGRTDTQYF
TRBV28	TRBJ1-3	CAAYPGSGNTIYF
TRBV4-1	TRBJ1-1	CASSQEWTGGREAFF
TRBV2	TRBJ1-1	CASTPRGTEAFF
TRBV11-2	TRBJ1-2	CASSQGGGFYGYTF
TRBV27	TRBJ1-1	CASSLTGTGTHTEPAFF
TRBV4-3	TRBJ2-1	CASSQLGGYNEQFF
TRBV15	TRBJ2-7	CATSQHQVTEQYF
TRBV27	TRBJ2-3	CASGHRDYPDTQYF
TRBV29-1	TRBJ2-1	CSVERDRGYDEQFF
TRBV30	TRBJ2-1	CAWNPAGGYNEQFF